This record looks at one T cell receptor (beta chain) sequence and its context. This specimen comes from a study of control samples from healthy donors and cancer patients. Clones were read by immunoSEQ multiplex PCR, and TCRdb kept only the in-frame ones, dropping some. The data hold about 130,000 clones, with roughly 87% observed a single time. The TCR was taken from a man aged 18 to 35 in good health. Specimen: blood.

DNA for the CDR3: TGTGCCAGTAGTCGGGACAGCTACGAGCAGTACTTC. This encodes CASSRDSYEQYF. The rearrangement uses TRBV19 and TRBJ2-7; 7 bases are a match to TRBD1. CDR1 and CDR2 (germline): LNHDA, SQIVND (reference sequence). Germline trimming cut 5 bases from V and 3 bases from J; bases unmatched to any gene: 1. The CDR3 extends over 12 amino acids.